In its sample, the clone carrying this T cell receptor (beta chain) was seen many times. Its antigen is not identified. Amplification of the TCR beta CDR3 regions used RNA transcripts (as template). The authors performed first-round RT-PCR with HTBI primers and then a second-round multiplex PCR. TCRdb reprocessed the multiplex PCR reads with MiXCR, giving one entry per CDR3 protein. The sample has about 600,000 distinct CDR3 sequences, under 40% seen once. This entry is derived from a study of Graves' ophthalmopathy and Graves' hyperthyroidism. On the study more broadly: No ophthalmopathy within 18 months of follow-up signified stable hyperthyroidism.

Other autoimmune disease, uncontrolled infection, pregnancy and lactation led to exclusion. Study-level findings and limits: Most expanded clonotypes in thyroid above 0.001 frequency also showed up in blood.

The CDR3 has 14 amino acids. Germline V gene data show CDR1 as DFQATT and CDR2 as SNEGSKA (reference sequence). The ends were cut back, 4 bases at V and 4 bases at J, with 14 bases in the middle. This receptor was obtained from an adult man with Graves' hyperthyroidism. Sequenced sample: peripheral blood or thyroid tissue (not recorded which). V gene TRBV20-1 combines with J gene TRBJ1-5, with a possible D match to TRBD1 (5 bases). The CDR3 DNA reads TGCAGTGCTACCCAACCAGGGTTTAATCAGCCCCAGCATTTT. Translated, it gives CSATQPGFNQPQHF.